This entry describes one T cell receptor (beta chain). This entry belongs to a study of blood T cell repertoires in COVID-19. Study details: COVID-19 samples collected from the United States, Italy and Spain covered acute and convalescent phases. T cells, B-cell-depleted T cells, or PBMCs provided the cDNA or gDNA that served as material.

V lost 5 bases, J lost 4 bases, and 6 bases stayed unmatched. Germline assignment: CDR1 MGHDK and CDR2 SYGVNS. The length of the CDR3 is 15 residues. The data were produced by immunoSEQ multiplex PCR, yet TCRdb's version contains in-frame clones alone and is incomplete. Of about 400,000 clones listed, approximately 85% are singletons. Participants reported their clinical history, and cohort assignment relied on those reports. Sequenced input: PBMCs or T cells enriched from blood (not recorded which). The receptor's source is a woman aged 40 to 50 with acute COVID-19. The chain joins TRBV25-1 to TRBJ1-4, with TRBD1 identical over 8 bases. The CDR3 spells CASSSRQGINEKLFF. The CDR3 nucleotides are TGTGCCAGCAGTTCCCGACAGGGGATTAATGAAAAACTGTTTTTT. The whole variable domain, filled in from reference TRBV25-1 and TRBJ1-4, reads EADIYQTPRYLVIGTGKKITLECSQTMGHDKMYWYQQDPGMELHLIHYSYGVNSTEKGDLSSESTVSRIRTEHFPLTLESARPSHTSQYLCASSSRQGINEKLFFGSGTQLSVL.